This T cell receptor (beta chain) appears in the sequencing data of a study of cytomegalovirus exposure and HLA in healthy donors. Whole-study context: Early released data had around 89 million unique TCRs, all coming from HLA-typed donors.

Researchers ran the PCR with 60 Vbeta and 13 Jbeta primers. Here immunoSEQ multiplex PCR was the method, and the copy in TCRdb shows in-frame clones only, minus some. Counted here are 150,000 to 200,000 clones, around 76% occurring once; the ten biggest clones make up around 1%. Germline V lookup: CDR1 LNHDA, CDR2 SQIVND (reference sequence). The CDR3 loop spans 14 amino acids. Trimming took off 2 bases at V and 4 bases at J, with 9 bases between the two ends. Study outcomes and limitations: Most subjects' HLA-A and HLA-B alleles were reportedly predicted from TCR beta sequences. In terms of immune exposure information, only CMV serostatus was available.

Regarding this clone: What it binds is not known.

The TCR comes from a middle-aged woman in good health and CMV-seronegative. This sequence joins TRBV19 and TRBJ1-5; D remains ambiguous. What was sequenced was PBMCs. CDR3 sequence: CASSIRPGNQPQHF. The CDR3 DNA follows: TGTGCCAGTAGTATAAGGCCAGGTAATCAGCCCCAGCATTTT. The full variable domain, rest sourced from reference TRBV19 and TRBJ1-5, is DGGITQSPKYLFRKEGQNVTLSCEQNLNHDAMYWYRQDPGQGLRLIYYSQIVNDFQKGDIAEGYSVSREKKESFPLTVTSAQKNPTAFYLCASSIRPGNQPQHFGDGTRLSIL.